The source of this T cell receptor (beta chain) is a study of T cell clones after liver transplantation. On the study more broadly: Post-transplant blood was tracked for graft-donor-reactive T cell clones identified in a pre-transplant mixed lymphocyte reaction. Study results and limitations: Low donor cell numbers restricted donor-reactive repertoire measurement in two subjects.

Turning to this clone: The antigen is undetermined.

Using immunoSEQ multiplex PCR, the repertoire was profiled, and TCRdb retains in-frame clones only, with some absent. Here the sample spans roughly 70,000 clones, roughly 90% being singletons. Germline CDR1 is SGHVS and CDR2 is FNYEAQ. Trimming removed 5 bases from V and 6 bases from J, with 17 bases in between. The CDR3 contains 14 residues. The source of this sequence is a human donor who received a liver transplant. The sequencing used CD4+ T cells from blood, collected before liver transplant. The chain is built from TRBV7-6 and TRBJ2-7, with TRBD2 as a possible D gene (7 bases). CDR3 DNA: TGTGCCAGCAGCCGCCCCGGGGGGCGGAGCGAGCAGTACTTC. This sequence encodes CASSRPGGRSEQYF.